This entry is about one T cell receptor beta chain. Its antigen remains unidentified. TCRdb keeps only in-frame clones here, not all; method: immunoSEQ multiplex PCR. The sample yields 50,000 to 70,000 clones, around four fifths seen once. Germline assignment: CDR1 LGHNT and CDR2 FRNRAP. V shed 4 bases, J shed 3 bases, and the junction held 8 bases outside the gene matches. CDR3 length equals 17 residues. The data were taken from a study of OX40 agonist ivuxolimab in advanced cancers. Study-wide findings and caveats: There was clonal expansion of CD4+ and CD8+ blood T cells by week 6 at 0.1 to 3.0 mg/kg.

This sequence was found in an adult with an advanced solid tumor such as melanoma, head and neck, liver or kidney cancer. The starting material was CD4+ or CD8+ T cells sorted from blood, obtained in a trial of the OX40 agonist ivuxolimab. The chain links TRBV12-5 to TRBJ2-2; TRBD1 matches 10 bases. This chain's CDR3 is CASGSSPGQGYTGELFF. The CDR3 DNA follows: TGTGCTAGTGGTTCTTCCCCGGGACAGGGGTACACCGGGGAGCTGTTTTTT.